Listed below are T cell receptor beta chains from one sample, sequenced in a study of CD8 T cells in Susac syndrome. TCRdb reanalysed the immunoSEQ multiplex PCR reads using MiXCR and keeps one entry per CDR3 protein. The repertoire holds under 200,000 distinct CDR3 sequences, with approximately 95% as singletons. The sample was CD8+ T cells from PBMCs. These receptor sequences come from a human donor with multiple sclerosis. Each CDR3 is given without its conserved first and last residue.

cdr3_length	j_call	v_call	cdr3_aa
12	TRBJ2-7	TRBV29-1	SVEIGRASYEQY
14	TRBJ2-1	TRBV19	ASSLIVGTGTNEQF
11	TRBJ2-3	TRBV27	ASSPGIGDTQY
10	TRBJ2-5	TRBV20-1	SSSGSQETQY
10	TRBJ2-3	TRBV20-1	SASTGTLVWY
13	TRBJ2-1	TRBV13	ASSLASGEFNEQF
15	TRBJ2-5	TRBV9	ASSDPSTSVAQETQY
9	TRBJ2-7	TRBV29-1	SYQGTYEQY
13	TRBJ2-1	TRBV6-5	ASSFGQGFDNEQF
13	TRBJ2-7	TRBV7-9	ASSEGQRFSYEQY
12	TRBJ2-7	TRBV19	ATRGGERFYEQY
13	TRBJ2-5	TRBV9	ASSVDVSGGETQY
11	TRBJ2-1	TRBV24-1	ATSQGPYNEQF
11	TRBJ1-2	TRBV7-9	ASSPTGTDGYT
14	TRBJ2-5	TRBV3-1	ASSQAGAGGWETQY
13	TRBJ2-7	TRBV20-1	SATSGARPGYEQY
9	TRBJ1-1	TRBV12-3/TRBV12-4	ASRMGHQAF
11	TRBJ2-2	TRBV2	ASRTTNTGELF
10	TRBJ2-2	TRBV29-1	SLRGDTGELF
8	TRBJ2-3	TRBV11-2	ASSAATQY